This TCR beta chain was documented in a study of post-analysis software for immune sequencing data. Findings and limits, study-wide: Compared with controls, patients had more of about five TRBV segments, including TRBV5-6, TRBV5-1 and TRBV20-1. For normalized Chao1 diversity, multiple sclerosis patients scored significantly lower than controls did.

This CDR3 region has 17 residues. In germline, CDR1 is SEHNR, CDR2 FQNEAQ (reference sequence). Losses at the gene ends were 5 bases for V and 5 bases for J; bases not matched to a gene: 10. cDNA libraries for TCR beta contained unique molecular identifiers. MiXCR was run by TCRdb on the PCR reads, yielding one entry per CDR3 protein. Among a few hundred thousand distinct CDR3 sequences listed, 39% were seen once. Points on this clonotype: The antigen remains unidentified.

Sequenced input: blood. The sequence derives from a girl aged 2 to 9 with multiple sclerosis. The chain employs TRBV7-9 and TRBJ2-5, with 14 positions matching TRBD2. As DNA, the CDR3 is TGTGCCAGCAGCCCCCCGTGGACTAGCGGGAGGTGGGAGACCCAGTACTTC. Translating it yields CASSPPWTSGRWETQYF.